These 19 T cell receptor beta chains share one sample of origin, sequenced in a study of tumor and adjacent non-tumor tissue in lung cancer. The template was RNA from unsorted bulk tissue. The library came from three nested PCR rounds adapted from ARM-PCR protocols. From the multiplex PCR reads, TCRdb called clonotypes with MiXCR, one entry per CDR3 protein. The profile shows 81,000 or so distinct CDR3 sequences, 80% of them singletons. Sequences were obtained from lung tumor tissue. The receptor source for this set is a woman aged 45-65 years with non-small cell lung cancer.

The CDR3, as DNA: TGCAGTGTTAAGCCGAAGGATGGCTACACCTTC. This codes for CSVKPKDGYTF. The rearrangement uses TRBV20-1 and TRBJ1-2; D remains unclear. The CDR3 is 11 amino acids. Trimming shortened V by 7 bases and J by 6 bases, and 12 bases separated the two germline ends. Germline V lookup: CDR1 DFQATT, CDR2 SNEGSKA (reference sequence).

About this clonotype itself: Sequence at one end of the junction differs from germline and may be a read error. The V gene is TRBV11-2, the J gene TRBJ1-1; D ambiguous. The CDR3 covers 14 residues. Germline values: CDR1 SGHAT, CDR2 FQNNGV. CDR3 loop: CATSCGSKGTEAIF. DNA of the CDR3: TGTGCCACCAGCTGCGGAAGTAAGGGCACTGAAGCTATCTTT.

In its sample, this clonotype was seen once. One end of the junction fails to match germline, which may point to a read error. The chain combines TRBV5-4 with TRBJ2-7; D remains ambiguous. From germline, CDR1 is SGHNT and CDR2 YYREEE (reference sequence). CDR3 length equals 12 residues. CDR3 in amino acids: CTSSQDLYEQYF. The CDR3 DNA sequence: TGTACCAGCTCTCAGGACCTCTATGAGCAGTACTTC.

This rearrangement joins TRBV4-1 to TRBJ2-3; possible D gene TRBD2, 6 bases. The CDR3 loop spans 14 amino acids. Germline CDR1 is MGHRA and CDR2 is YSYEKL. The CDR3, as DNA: TGCGCTGGTAGCCAACCCCTAGCGACAGATACGCAGTATTTT. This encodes CAGSQPLATDTQYF.

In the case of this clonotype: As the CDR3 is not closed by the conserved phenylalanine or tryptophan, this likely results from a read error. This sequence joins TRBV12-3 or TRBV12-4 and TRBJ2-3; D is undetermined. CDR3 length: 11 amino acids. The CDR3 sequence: CASSSRDTQYL. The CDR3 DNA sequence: TGTGCAAGCAGCTCCAGAGATACGCAGTATTTA.

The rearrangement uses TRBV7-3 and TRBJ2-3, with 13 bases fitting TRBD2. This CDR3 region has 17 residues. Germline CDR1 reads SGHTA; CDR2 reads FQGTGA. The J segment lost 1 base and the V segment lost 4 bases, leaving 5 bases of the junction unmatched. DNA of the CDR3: TGTGCCAGCAGCTCCACTAGCGGGAGGGCCGGCACAGATACGCAGTATTTT. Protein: CASSSTSGRAGTDTQYF.

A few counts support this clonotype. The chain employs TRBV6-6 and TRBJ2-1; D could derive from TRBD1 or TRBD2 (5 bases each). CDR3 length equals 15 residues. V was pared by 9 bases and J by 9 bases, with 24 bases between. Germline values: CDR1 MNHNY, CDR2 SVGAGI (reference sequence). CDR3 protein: CASNYGAGSSSEQFF. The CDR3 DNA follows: TGTGCCAGTAATTACGGGGCAGGGAGTTCCAGTGAGCAGTTCTTC.

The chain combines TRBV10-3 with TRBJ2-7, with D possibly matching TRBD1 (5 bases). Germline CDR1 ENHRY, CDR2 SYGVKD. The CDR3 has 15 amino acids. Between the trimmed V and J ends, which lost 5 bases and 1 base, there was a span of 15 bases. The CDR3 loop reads CAISPRTWNSYEQYF. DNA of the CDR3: TGTGCCATCAGTCCCAGGACATGGAATTCCTACGAGCAGTACTTC.

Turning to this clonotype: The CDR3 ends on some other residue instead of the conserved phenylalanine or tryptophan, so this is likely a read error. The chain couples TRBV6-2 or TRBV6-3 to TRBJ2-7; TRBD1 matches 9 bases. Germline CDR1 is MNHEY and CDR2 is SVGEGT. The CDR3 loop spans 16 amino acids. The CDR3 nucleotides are TGTGCTAGCAGTTTAAACCGGGACAGGGCCTCCTACGAGCAGTACTTA. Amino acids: CASSLNRDRASYEQYL.

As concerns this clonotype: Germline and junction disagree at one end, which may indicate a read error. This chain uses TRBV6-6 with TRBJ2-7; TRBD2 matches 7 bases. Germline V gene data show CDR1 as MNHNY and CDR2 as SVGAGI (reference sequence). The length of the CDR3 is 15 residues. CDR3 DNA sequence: TGTGCCAGCAGTTACTCCTCGGCTAGCGGCTACGAGCAATACTTC. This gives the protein CASSYSSASGYEQYF.

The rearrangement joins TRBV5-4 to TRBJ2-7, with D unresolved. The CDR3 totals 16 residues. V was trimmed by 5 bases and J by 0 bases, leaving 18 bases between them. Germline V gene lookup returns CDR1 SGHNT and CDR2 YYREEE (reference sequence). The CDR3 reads CASRSHPTTNSYEQYF. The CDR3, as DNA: TGTGCCAGCAGATCCCACCCGACCACCAACTCCTACGAGCAGTACTTC.

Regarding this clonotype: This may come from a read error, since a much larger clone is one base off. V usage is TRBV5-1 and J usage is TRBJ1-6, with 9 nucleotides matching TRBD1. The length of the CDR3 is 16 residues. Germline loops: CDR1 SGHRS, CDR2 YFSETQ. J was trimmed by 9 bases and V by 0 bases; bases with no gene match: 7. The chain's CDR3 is CASSLVPQGASSPLHF. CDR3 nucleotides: TGCGCCAGCAGCTTGGTCCCACAGGGGGCGAGTTCACCCCTCCACTTT.

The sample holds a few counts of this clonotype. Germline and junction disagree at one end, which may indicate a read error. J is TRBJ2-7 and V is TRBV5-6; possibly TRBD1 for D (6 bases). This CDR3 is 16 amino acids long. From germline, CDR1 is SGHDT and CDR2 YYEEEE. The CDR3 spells CASSQKYVGTYYEQCF. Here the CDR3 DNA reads TGTGCCAGCAGCCAAAAATACGTAGGGACATACTACGAGCAGTGCTTC.

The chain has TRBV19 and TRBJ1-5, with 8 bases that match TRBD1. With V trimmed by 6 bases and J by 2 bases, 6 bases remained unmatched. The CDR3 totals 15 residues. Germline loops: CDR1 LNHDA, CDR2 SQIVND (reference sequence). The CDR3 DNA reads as TGTGCCAGTAGGGATGGACAGGGCGGCAATCAGCCCCAGCATTTT. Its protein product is CASRDGQGGNQPQHF.

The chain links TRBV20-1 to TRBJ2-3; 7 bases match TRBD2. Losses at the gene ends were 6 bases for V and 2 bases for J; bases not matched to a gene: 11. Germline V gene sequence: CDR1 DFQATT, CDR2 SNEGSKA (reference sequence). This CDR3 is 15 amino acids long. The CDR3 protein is CSASPSGGFTDTQYF. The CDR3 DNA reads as TGCAGTGCAAGTCCTAGCGGAGGGTTCACAGATACGCAGTATTTT.

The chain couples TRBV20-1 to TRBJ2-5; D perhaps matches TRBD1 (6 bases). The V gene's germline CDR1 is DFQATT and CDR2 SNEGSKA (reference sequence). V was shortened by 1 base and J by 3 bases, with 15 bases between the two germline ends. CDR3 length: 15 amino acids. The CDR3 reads CSARGNIEGEETQYF. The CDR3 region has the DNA TGCAGTGCTAGAGGCAACATAGAGGGGGAAGAGACCCAGTACTTC.

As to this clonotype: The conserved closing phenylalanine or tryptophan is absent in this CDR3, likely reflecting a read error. In DNA form, the CDR3 reads TGCAACGTTGAGTCTAGCACAGATACGCAGTATTAT. This gives the protein CNVESSTDTQYY. The gene calls are TRBV29-1 and TRBJ2-3; no reliable D call. Per the germline V gene, CDR1 is SQVTM and CDR2 is ANQGSEA. The CDR3 loop spans 12 amino acids.

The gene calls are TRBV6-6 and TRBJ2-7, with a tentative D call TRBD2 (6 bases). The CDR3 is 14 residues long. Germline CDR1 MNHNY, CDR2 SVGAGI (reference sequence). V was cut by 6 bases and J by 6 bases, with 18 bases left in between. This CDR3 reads CASSQRLVVCEQYF. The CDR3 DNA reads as TGTGCCAGCAGCCAAAGACTAGTAGTCTGCGAGCAGTACTTC.

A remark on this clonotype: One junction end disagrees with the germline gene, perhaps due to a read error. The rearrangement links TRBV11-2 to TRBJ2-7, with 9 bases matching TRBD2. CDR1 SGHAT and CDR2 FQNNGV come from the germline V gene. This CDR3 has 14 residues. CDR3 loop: CSSSLVGGGDEPYF. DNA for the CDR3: TGTTCCAGCAGCTTAGTGGGCGGGGGGGACGAGCCGTACTTC. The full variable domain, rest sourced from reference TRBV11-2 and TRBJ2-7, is EAGVAQSPRYKIIEKRQSVAFWCNPISGHATLYWYQQILGQGPKLLIQFQNNGVVDDSQLPKDRFSAERLKGVDSTLKIQPAKLEDSAVYLCSSSLVGGGDEPYFGPGTRLTVT.